These 5 T cell receptor beta chains were all obtained from the same sample, sequenced in a study of PD-1 blockade in mismatch repair-deficient tumors. This table comes from immunoSEQ multiplex PCR, and its TCRdb copy is limited to in-frame clones, with some not included. The data hold approximately 79,000 clones, with roughly 80% observed a single time. The source was peripheral blood, collected 44 weeks after starting pembrolizumab. The receptors derive from an adult with mismatch repair-deficient cancer.

This clone was found many times. This chain joins TRBV6-1 and TRBJ1-1; 8 bases line up with TRBD1. The J segment lost 6 bases and the V segment lost 2 bases, leaving 11 bases of the junction unmatched. The germline CDR1 and CDR2 sequences are MNHNS and SASEGT. The CDR3 loop spans 16 amino acids. The CDR3 loop reads CASSEQRDRIYAEAFF. CDR3 nucleotides: TGTGCCAGCAGTGAACAACGGGACAGGATTTACGCTGAAGCTTTCTTT.

The chain employs TRBV18 and TRBJ2-7, with D possibly called TRBD1 or TRBD2 (5 bases each). This CDR3 is built from 13 residues. Trimming stripped 5 bases from V and 9 bases from J, with 17 bases between. Per the germline V gene, CDR1 is KGHSH and CDR2 is LQKENI. Here the CDR3 DNA reads TGTGCCAGCTCATCCGACAGTGGAGGAGCGCAGTACTTC. It yields the protein CASSSDSGGAQYF.

Only a few counts were recorded for this clone. The chain is built from TRBV6-6 and TRBJ2-5, with a possible D match to TRBD2 (5 bases). Trimming removed 6 bases at V and 5 bases at J, with 13 bases between. The germline gives CDR1 MNHNY, CDR2 SVGAGI (reference sequence). CDR3 length equals 13 residues. The CDR3: CASRRVGAETQYF. The CDR3 DNA follows: TGTGCCAGCAGGAGGGTTGGTGCGGAGACCCAGTACTTC.

This chain uses TRBV9 with TRBJ1-2, with D perhaps TRBD1 (5 bases). Germline V lookup: CDR1 SGDLS, CDR2 YYNGEE. There are 14 residues in the CDR3. Trimming shortened V by 4 bases and J by 0 bases, and 10 bases separated the two germline ends. The CDR3 is CASSPTGSNYGYTF. The CDR3 DNA is TGTGCCAGCAGCCCCACAGGTTCTAACTATGGCTACACCTTC.

This clone appeared a single time. The rearrangement joins TRBV7-2 to TRBJ2-5; D is perhaps TRBD1 or TRBD2 (6 bases each). The length of the CDR3 is 13 residues. Trimming removed 4 bases from V and 5 bases from J, with 11 bases in between. Per germline, CDR1 SGHTA and CDR2 FQGNSA. CDR3 loop: CASSSTGRETQYF. CDR3 nucleotide sequence: TGTGCCAGCAGCTCAACAGGGAGGGAGACCCAGTACTTC.